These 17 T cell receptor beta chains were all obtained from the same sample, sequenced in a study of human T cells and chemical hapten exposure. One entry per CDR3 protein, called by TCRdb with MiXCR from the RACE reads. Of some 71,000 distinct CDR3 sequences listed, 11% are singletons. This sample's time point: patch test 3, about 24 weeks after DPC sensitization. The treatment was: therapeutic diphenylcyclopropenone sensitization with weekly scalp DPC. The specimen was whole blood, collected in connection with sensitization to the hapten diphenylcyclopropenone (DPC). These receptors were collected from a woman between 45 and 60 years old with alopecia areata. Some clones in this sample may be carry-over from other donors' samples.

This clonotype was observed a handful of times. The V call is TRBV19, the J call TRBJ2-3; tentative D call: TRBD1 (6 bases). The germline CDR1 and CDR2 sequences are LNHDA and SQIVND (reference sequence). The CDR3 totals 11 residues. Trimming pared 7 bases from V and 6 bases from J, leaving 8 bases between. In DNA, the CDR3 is TGTGCCAGTACACAGGGCGATACGCAGTATTTT. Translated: CASTQGDTQYF. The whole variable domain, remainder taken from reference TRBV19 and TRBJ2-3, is DGGITQSPKYLFRKEGQNVTLSCEQNLNHDAMYWYRQDPGQGLRLIYYSQIVNDFQKGDIAEGYSVSREKKESFPLTVTSAQKNPTAFYLCASTQGDTQYFGPGTRLTVL.

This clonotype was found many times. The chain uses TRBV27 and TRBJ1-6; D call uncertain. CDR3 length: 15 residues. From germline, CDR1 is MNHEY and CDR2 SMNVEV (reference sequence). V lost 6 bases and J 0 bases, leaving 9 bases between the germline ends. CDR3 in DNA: TGTGCCAGCAGAGCAACGGGCTCCTATAATTCACCCCTCCACTTT. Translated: CASRATGSYNSPLHF.

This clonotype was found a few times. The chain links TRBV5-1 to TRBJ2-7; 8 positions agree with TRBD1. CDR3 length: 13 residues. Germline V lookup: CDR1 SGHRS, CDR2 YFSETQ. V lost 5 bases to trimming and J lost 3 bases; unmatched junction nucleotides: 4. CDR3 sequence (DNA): TGCGCCAGCAGTTGGACAGGGCGCTACGAGCAGTACTTC. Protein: CASSWTGRYEQYF.

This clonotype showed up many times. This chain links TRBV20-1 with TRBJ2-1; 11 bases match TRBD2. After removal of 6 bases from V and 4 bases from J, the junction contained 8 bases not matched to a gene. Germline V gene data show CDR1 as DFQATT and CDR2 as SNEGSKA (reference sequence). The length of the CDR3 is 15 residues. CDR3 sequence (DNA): TGCAGTGCATGGTCGGGGACTAGCGGATACAATGAGCAGTTCTTC. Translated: CSAWSGTSGYNEQFF.

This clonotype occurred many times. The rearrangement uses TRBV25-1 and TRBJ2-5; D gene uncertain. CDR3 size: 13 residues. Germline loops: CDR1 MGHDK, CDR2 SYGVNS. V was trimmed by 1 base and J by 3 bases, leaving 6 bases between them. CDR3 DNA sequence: TGTGCCAGCAGTGAATCGGCGGAAGAGACCCAGTACTTC. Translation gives CASSESAEETQYF. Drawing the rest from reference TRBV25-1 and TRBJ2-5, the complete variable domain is EADIYQTPRYLVIGTGKKITLECSQTMGHDKMYWYQQDPGMELHLIHYSYGVNSTEKGDLSSESTVSRIRTEHFPLTLESARPSHTSQYLCASSESAEETQYFGPGTRLLVL.

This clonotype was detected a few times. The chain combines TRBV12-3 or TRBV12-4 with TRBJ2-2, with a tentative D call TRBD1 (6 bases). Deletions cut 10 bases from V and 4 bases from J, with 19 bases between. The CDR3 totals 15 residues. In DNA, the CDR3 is TGTGCCATCTCGAAAGGACAGATGGGCACCGGGGAGCTGTTTTTT. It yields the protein CAISKGQMGTGELFF.

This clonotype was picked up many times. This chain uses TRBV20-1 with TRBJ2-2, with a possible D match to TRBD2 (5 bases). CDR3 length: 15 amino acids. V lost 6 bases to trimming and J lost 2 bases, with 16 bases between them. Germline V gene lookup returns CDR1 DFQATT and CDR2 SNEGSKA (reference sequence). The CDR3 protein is CSAQRSSPNTGELFF. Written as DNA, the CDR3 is TGCAGTGCCCAGCGGTCTAGCCCTAACACCGGGGAGCTGTTTTTT.

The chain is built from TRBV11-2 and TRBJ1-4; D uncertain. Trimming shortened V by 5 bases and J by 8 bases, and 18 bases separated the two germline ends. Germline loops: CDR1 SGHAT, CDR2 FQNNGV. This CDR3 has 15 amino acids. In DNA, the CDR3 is TGTGCCAGCAGCCCACAACAGCTTCAAACCGAAAAACTGTTTTTT. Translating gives CASSPQQLQTEKLFF.

CDR3 in DNA: TGTGCCAGCAGTTTTCAGGGCGAGCAGTACTTC. Protein: CASSFQGEQYF. This chain uses TRBV28 with TRBJ2-7; maybe TRBD1 (5 bases). V was cut by 3 bases and J by 6 bases, with 6 bases left in between. The CDR3 has 11 residues. Germline V gives CDR1 MDHEN, CDR2 SYDVKM.

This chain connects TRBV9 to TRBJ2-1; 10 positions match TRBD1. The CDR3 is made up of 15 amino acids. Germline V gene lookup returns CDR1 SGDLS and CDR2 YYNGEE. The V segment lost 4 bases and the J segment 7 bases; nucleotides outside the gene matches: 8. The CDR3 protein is CASSLRDRGRNEQFF. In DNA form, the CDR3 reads TGTGCCAGCAGCTTGCGGGACAGGGGAAGAAATGAGCAGTTCTTC.

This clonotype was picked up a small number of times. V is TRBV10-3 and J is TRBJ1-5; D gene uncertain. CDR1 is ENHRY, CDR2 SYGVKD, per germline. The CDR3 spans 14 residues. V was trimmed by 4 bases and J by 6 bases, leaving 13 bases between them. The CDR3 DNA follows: TGTGCCATCAGTGCGGGTAATAGAGGTCAGCCCCAGCATTTT. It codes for CAISAGNRGQPQHF.

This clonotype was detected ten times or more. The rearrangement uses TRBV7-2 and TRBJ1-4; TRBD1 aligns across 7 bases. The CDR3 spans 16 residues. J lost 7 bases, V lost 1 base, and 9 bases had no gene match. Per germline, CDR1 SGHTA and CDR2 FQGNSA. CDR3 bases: TGTGCCAGCAGCTTAGAGCGACAGGGCTATGGTGAAAAACTGTTTTTT. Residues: CASSLERQGYGEKLFF. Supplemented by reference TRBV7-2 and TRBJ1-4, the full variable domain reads GAGVSQSPSNKVTEKGKDVELRCDPISGHTALYWYRQSLGQGLEFLIYFQGNSAPDKSGLPSDRFSAERTGGSVSTLTIQRTQQEDSAVYLCASSLERQGYGEKLFFGSGTQLSVL.

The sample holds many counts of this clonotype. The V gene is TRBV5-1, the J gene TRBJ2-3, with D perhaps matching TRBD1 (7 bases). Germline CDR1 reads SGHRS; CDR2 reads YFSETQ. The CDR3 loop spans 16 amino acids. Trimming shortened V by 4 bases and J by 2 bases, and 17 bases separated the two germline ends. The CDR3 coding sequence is TGCGCCAGCAGCACTGCGGGGACAGCTTTCACAGATACGCAGTATTTT. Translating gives CASSTAGTAFTDTQYF.

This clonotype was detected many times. The DNA of the CDR3 is TGTGCCAGCAGTTACTCCGGAGTCTGGAACACCGGGGAGCTGTTTTTT. Its translation: CASSYSGVWNTGELFF. The chain recombines TRBV6-5 with TRBJ2-2, with D unclear. Germline CDR1 is MNHEY and CDR2 is SVGAGI. V shed 0 bases and J shed 1 base, with 9 bases lying between them. The CDR3 extends over 16 amino acids.

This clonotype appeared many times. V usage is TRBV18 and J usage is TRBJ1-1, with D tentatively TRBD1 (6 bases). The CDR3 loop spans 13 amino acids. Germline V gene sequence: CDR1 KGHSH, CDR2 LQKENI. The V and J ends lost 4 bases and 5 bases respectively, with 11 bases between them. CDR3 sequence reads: CASSLNRDTEAFF. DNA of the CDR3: TGTGCCAGCTCACTTAACAGGGATACTGAAGCTTTCTTT.

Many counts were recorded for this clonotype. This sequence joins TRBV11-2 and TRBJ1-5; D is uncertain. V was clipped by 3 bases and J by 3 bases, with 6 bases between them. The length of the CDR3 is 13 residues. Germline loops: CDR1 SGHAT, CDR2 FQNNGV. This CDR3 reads CASSFLDNQPQHF. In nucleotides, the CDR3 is TGTGCCAGCAGCTTCCTGGACAATCAGCCCCAGCATTTT.

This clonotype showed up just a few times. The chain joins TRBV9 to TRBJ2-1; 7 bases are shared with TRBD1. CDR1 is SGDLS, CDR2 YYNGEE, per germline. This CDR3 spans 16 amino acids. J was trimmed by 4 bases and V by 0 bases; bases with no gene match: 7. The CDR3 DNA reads TGTGCCAGCAGCGTAGCGTTGGGGGACAGATACAATGAGCAGTTCTTC. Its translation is CASSVALGDRYNEQFF.